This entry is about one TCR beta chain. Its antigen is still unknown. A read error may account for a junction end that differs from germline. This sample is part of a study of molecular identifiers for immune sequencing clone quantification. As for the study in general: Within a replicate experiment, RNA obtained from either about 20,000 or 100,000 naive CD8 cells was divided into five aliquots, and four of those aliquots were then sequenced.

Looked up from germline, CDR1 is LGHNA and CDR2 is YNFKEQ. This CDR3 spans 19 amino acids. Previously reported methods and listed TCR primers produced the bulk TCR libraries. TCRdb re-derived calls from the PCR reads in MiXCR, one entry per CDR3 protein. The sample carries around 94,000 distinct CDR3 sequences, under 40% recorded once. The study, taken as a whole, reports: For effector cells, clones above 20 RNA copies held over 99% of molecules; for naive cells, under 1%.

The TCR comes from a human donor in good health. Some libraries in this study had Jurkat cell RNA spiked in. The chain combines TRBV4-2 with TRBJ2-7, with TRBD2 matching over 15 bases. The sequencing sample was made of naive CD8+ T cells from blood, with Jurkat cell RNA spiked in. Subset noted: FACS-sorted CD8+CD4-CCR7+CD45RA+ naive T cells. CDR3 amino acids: CASSHLPGTSGRPLSEQSF. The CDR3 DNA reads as TGTGCCAGCAGCCACCTTCCCGGGACTAGCGGGAGGCCCCTCTCCGAGCAGTCCTTC.